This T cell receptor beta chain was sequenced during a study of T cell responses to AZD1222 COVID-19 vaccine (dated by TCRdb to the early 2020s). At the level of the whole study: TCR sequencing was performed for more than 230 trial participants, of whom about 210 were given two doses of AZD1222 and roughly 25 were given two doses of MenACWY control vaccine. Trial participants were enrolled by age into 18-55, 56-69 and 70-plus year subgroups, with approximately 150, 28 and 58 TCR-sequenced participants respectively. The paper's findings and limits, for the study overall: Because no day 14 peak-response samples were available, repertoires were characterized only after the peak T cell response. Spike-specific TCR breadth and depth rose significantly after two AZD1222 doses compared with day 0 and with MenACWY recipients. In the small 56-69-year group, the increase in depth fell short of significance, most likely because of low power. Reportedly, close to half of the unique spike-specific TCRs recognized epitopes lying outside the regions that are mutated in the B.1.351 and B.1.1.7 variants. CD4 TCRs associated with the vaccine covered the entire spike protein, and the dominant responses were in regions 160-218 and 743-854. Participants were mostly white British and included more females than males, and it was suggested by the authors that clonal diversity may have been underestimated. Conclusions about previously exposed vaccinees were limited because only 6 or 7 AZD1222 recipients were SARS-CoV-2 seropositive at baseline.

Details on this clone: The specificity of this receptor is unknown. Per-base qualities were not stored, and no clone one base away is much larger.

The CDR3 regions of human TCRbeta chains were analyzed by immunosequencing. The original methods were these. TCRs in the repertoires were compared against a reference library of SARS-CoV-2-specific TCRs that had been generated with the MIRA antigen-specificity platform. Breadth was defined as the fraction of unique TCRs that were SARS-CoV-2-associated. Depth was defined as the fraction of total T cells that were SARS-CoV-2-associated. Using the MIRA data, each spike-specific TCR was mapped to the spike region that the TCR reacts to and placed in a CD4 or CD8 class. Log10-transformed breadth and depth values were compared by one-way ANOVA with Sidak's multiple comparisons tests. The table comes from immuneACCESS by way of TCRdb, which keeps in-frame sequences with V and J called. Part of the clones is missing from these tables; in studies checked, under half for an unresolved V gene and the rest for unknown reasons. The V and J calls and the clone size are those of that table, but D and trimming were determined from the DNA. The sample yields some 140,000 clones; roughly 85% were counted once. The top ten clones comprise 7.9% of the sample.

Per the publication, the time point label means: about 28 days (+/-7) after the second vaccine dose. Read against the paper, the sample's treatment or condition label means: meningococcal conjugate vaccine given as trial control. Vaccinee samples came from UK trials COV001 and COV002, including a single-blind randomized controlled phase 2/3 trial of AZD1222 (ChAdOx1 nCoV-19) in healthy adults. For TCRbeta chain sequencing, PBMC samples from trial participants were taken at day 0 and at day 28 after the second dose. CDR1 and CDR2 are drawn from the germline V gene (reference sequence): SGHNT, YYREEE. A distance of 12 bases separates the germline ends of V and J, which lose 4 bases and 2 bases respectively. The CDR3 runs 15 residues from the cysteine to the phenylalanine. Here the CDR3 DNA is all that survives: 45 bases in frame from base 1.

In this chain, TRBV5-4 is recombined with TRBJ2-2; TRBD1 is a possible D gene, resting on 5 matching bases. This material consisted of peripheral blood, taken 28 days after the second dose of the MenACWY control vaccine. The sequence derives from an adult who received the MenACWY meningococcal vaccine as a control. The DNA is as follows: TGTGCCAGCAGCCCAAGACAGCTAAACACCGGGGAGCTGTTTTTT. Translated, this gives CASSPRQLNTGELFF.